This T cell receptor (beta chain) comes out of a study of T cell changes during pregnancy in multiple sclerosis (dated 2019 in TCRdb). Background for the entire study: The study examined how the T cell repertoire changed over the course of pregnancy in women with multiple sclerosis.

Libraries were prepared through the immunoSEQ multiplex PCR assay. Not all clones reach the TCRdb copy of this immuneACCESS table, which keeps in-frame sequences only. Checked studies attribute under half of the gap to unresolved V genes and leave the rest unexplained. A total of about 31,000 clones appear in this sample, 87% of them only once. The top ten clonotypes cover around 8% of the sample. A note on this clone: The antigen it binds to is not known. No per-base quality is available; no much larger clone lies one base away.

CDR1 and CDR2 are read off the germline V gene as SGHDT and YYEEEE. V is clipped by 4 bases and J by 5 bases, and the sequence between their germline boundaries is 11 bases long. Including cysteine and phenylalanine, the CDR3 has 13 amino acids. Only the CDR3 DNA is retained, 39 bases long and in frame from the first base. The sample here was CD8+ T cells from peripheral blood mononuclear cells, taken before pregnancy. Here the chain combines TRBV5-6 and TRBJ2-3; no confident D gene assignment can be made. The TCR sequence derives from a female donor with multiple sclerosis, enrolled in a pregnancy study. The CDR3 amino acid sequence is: CASSMDPQDTQYF. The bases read TGTGCCAGCAGCATGGACCCACAAGATACGCAGTATTTT.